The sequence of this TCR beta chain was determined in a study of blood T cells in healthy people across ages. Findings and caveats of the study: CMV infection status of these donors was not known.

A second PCR of roughly 7 to 11 cycles used a sample-barcoded 5' primer and a J-beta primer mix. MiXCR, applied by TCRdb to the 5' RACE reads, yields one record per CDR3 protein. The table records 600,000 to 850,000 distinct CDR3 sequences, roughly 25% of them present only once. This clonotype was counted a few times. The target antigen is unknown. These data are also associated with another study on T cells of mothers and their children. That source adds: Second-PCR amplification with M1S added sample barcodes and 2-4 random nucleotides. The data showed no persistent microchimeric T cell clones.

This clonotype originated in a boy aged 5-17 years in good health. The sequenced sample was blood.

CDR3: CASSFGLAGGYNEQFF. CDR3 DNA: TGTGCCAGCAGTTTTGGACTAGCGGGAGGGTACAATGAGCAGTTCTTC. The chain recombines TRBV28 with TRBJ2-1, with TRBD2 matching 15 bases. V was clipped by 3 bases and J by 4 bases; unmatched bases: 1. The CDR3 runs 16 residues. Germline V CDR1 and CDR2: MDHEN, SYDVKM.